This TCR beta chain was obtained from a study of blood T cell repertoires in COVID-19. Study context: The United States, Italy and Spain provided the acute and convalescent COVID-19 samples. Sample material is recorded as cDNA or gDNA derived from T cells, B-cell-depleted T cells, or PBMCs.

This clone was observed a handful of times. Per the original data handling: From reference gene primer amplification, estimates of nucleated cell counts were derived. The method was immunoSEQ multiplex PCR; TCRdb's version includes in-frame clones alone and lacks a portion of them. V, J and clone size are those of that table, while D and trimming were read from the DNA. This table holds roughly 100,000 clones, 70% to 90% found once. Germline CDR1 MNHNY, CDR2 SVGAGI (reference sequence). This CDR3 has 12 amino acids. Trimming left V 5 bases short and J 8 bases short, with 7 bases between. The specimen sequenced was peripheral blood. This TCR was sampled from a human donor in a cohort sampled during active COVID-19. The chain combines TRBV6-6 with TRBJ1-6; D gene unclear. CDR3 in amino acids: CASSQIYSPLHF. The CDR3 coding sequence is TGTGCCAGCAGTCAAATCTATTCACCCCTCCACTTT.